This T cell receptor (beta chain) emerged from a study of blood T cells in healthy people across ages. Study-wide results and limits: Both higher diversity and more naive CD4+ cells marked long-lived donors when set against aged donors.

Primers used in a second PCR of about 6 to 11 cycles were a sample-barcoded 5' primer and a J-beta primer mix. A 12-random-nucleotide template-switch adaptor tagged each cDNA molecule. Per sample, CDR3-containing paired-end reads numbered at least 2.5 million. MiXCR, applied by TCRdb to the 5' RACE reads, yields one record per CDR3 protein. The table records hundreds of thousands of distinct CDR3 sequences, 58% of them present only once. This CDR3 has 15 residues. Trimming took 4 bases from V and 8 from J, leaving 21 bases between them. Germline-derived CDR1 and CDR2 are MNHEY and SVGAGI. Remarks on this clonotype: Its antigen is unknown.

Isolated per sample were at least 6.5 million PBMCs. This clonotype originated in a man in his sixties in good health. What was sequenced was blood. J is TRBJ2-7 and V is TRBV6-5, with TRBD1 as a possible D gene (5 bases). CDR3 coding DNA: TGTGCCAGCAGTTCCCCTGGCAGGGAACTTATAAAGCAGTACTTC. Translated: CASSSPGRELIKQYF.